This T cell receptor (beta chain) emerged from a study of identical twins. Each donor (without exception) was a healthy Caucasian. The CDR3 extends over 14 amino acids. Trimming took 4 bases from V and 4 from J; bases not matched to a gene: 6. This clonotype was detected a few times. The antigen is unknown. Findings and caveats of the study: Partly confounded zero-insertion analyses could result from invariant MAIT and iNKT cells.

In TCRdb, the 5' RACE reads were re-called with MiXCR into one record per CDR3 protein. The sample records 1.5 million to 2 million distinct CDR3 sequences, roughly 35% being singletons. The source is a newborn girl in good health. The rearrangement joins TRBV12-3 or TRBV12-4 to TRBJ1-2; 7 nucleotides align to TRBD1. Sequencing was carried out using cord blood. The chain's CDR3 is CASSYDREGYGYTF. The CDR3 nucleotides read TGTGCCAGCAGTTATGACAGGGAAGGCTATGGCTACACCTTC.